The entry below gives a single T cell receptor (beta chain) sequence along with its context. This clone was seen a few times. Its antigen is not yet known. Base qualities are not recorded, but no much larger clone differs from it by a single base. The cysteine opens and the phenylalanine closes a CDR3 of 14 amino acids. Only CDR3 DNA remains: 42 bases, in frame from the first base. From the germline V gene, CDR1 is SGHRS and CDR2 is YFSETQ. V is clipped by 5 bases and J by 0 bases, and the sequence between their germline boundaries is 11 bases long. This specimen belongs to a study of blood T cell repertoires in COVID-19 (dated by TCRdb to the early 2020s). About the investigation overall: Samples from collaborators originated in the United States, Italy and Spain and spanned both the acute and convalescent phases of COVID-19. The material from the prospective study consisted of cDNA or gDNA derived from T cells, B-cell-depleted T cells, or PBMCs. Deeply sampled blood TCRbeta repertoires from subjects exposed to, actively infected with, or recovered from COVID-19 were included in the dataset. The repertoires were made available in a free public database intended to serve as a resource for research on the immune response to SARS-CoV-2. The samples were drawn from the first 160 participants of the ongoing ImmuneRACE study and from 950 to 1,500 subjects provided by 6 global collaborators. Nearly every sample came with metadata listing a de-identified subject ID, COVID-19 status, age in years and sex. Where available, HLA class I and class II types were taken from metadata supplied by the sample provider and were not determined by assay-based typing. Overall study results and their limits: The amount of clinical and demographic metadata varied by source and participant and was provided uncurated.

One collaborating source in Seattle enrolled patients during active infection and followed them longitudinally through the course of disease. Collaborating institutions collected whole blood in K2EDTA tubes following their own protocols. For TCRbeta analysis, collaborators shipped samples in one of three forms: frozen whole blood, isolated PBMCs, or DNA extracted from either of those sample types. The immunoSEQ Assay, a bias-controlled multiplex PCR, was used to amplify TCRbeta CDR3 regions from genomic DNA. The source study handled its data this way. The number of nucleated cells in each sample was estimated by amplification of reference gene primers within the assay. To quantify the absolute abundance of each unique TCRbeta CDR3 rearrangement, sequence reads were collapsed and filtered. For each sample, productive Simpson clonality was calculated by taking the square root of Simpson's diversity index across productive rearrangements. Entries here come from immuneACCESS through TCRdb and include only in-frame sequences with V and J called. Some clones fail to appear in such tables; in the studies checked, an unresolved V gene covers under half of the shortfall, and the cause of the remainder is unknown. V and J calls and clone size come straight from that table; D and trimming were deduced from the DNA. The sample table contains around 470,000 clones; only one count was recorded for 89% of them. Of the sample, over 0.7% falls within the top ten clones.

Sequenced input: peripheral blood. The clonotype originates from a man aged 18-30 years with COVID-19, enrolled during active disease. The chain is made from TRBV5-1 and TRBJ1-2, with an unclear D gene assignment. The CDR3 reads as follows: CASRNSTSNYGYTF. At the DNA level, the sequence is TGCGCCAGCAGGAACTCAACTTCTAACTATGGCTACACCTTC. The variable domain in full, with residues beyond the CDR3 obtained from the reference TRBV5-1 and TRBJ1-2 genes, is KAGVTQTPRYLIKTRGQQVTLSCSPISGHRSVSWYQQTPGQGLQFLFEYFSETQRNKGNFPGRFSGRQFSNSRSEMNVSTLELGDSALYLCASRNSTSNYGYTFGSGTRLTVV.